This TCR beta chain originates from a study of CD8+ T cells in alopecia areata. Study results and limitations: Scalp clonality and expanded CD8+ clones among the top 100 were significantly decreased by tofacitinib.

The germline CDR1 and CDR2 sequences are SQVTM and ANQGSEA. V was clipped by 5 bases and J by 7 bases, with 11 bases between them. The CDR3 covers 11 residues. cDNA serving as the sequencing template came from extracted, reverse transcribed RNA. Assay used: immunoSEQ multiplex PCR; TCRdb lists only in-frame clones, some missing. The data contain fewer than 200,000 clones, 60% of them singletons. Documented treatment: oral pan-JAK inhibitor, 5-10 mg twice daily. This clone was seen more than once but under ten times. Its antigen is unknown. The gene calls are TRBV29-1 and TRBJ1-1; D call uncertain. This receptor was identified in a human donor with alopecia areata. The specimen was CD4+ T cells sorted from blood, collected at week 24, from a patient treated with tofacitinib. CDR3 amino acids: CSVRWESEAFF. The CDR3, as DNA: TGCAGCGTTCGGTGGGAGAGTGAAGCTTTCTTT.